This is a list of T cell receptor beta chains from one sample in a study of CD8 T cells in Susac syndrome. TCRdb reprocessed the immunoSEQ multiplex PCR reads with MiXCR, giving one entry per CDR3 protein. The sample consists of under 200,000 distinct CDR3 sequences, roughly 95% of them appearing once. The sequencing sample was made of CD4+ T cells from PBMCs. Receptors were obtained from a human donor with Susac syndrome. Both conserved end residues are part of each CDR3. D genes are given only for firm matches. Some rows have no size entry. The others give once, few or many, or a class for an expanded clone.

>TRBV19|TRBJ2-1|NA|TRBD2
TGTGCCAGTAGTATAGTAACTAGCGGCCACTACAATGAGCAGTTCTTC
CASSIVTSGHYNEQFF
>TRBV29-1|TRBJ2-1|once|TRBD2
TGCAGCGCTGAGCGGCTAGCGGGAGGGTACAATGAGCAGTTCTTC
CSAERLAGGYNEQFF
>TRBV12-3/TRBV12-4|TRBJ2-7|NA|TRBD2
TGTGCCAGCAGCTCCGACAGCGGGAGCGACCCCTACGAGCAGTACTTC
CASSSDSGSDPYEQYF
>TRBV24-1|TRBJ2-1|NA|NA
TGTGCCACCAGTGACCCAACTCTAGGGATAGTAGGCAATGAGCAGTTCTTC
CATSDPTLGIVGNEQFF
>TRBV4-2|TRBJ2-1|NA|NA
TGTGCCAGCAGCCACGCCCCGGACAGCGAGTTTTCCTACAATGAGCAGTTCTTC
CASSHAPDSEFSYNEQFF
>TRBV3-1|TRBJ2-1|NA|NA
TGTGCCAGCAGCCAAGAGGGGAGCGGTGGTGAGCAGTTCTTC
CASSQEGSGGEQFF
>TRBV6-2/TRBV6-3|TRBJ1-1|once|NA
TGTGCCAGCAGTTATGGAAAAACGAACACTGAAGCTTTCTTT
CASSYGKTNTEAFF
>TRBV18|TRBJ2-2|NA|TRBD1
TGTGCCAGCTCACGACCAGGGGGAACCGGGGAGCTGTTTTTT
CASSRPGGTGELFF
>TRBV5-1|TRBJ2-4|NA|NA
TGCGCCAGCAGCAAGGAATTCTCCGGGACAGCCAAAAACATTCAGTACTTC
CASSKEFSGTAKNIQYF
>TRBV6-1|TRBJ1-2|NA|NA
TGTGCCAGCACACAAGCTAACTATGGCTACACCTTC
CASTQANYGYTF
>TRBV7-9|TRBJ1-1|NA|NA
TGTGCCAGCAGCGTACAGGGTAGCACTGAAGCTTTCTTT
CASSVQGSTEAFF
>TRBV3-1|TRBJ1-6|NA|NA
TGTGCCAGCAGCCCGAGGGTGGTTAATTCACCCCTCCACTTT
CASSPRVVNSPLHF
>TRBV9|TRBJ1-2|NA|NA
TGTGCCAGCAGCACCCTTGTGGGCGGTGGGGATGGCTACACCTTC
CASSTLVGGGDGYTF
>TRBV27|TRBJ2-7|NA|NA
TGTGCCAGCAGTTGGGACATCAGCTACGAGCAGTACTTC
CASSWDISYEQYF
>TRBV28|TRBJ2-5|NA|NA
TGTGCCAGCAGTTCCCGACTCCATGTACAAGAGACCCAGTACTTC
CASSSRLHVQETQYF
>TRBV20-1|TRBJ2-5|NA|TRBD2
TGCAGTGCTAGAAAGGGGTCTAGCGGGAGCGTTTTCCAAGAGACCCAGTACTTC
CSARKGSSGSVFQETQYF
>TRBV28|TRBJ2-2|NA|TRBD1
TGTGCCAGCGGGGACAGGGGTATCACCGGGGAGCTGTTTTTT
CASGDRGITGELFF
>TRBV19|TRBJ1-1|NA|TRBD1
TGTGCCAGTAGTCCGGGACAGGGGATCGAAGCTTTCTTT
CASSPGQGIEAFF
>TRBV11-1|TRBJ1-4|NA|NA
TGTGCCAGCAGCTTAGAACCAGGGGCCTACGAAAAACTGTTTTTT
CASSLEPGAYEKLFF
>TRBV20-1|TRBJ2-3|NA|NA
TGCAGTGCTAGACGATCCGGGACCACCACAGATACGCAGTATTTT
CSARRSGTTTDTQYF
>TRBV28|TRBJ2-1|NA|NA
TGTGCCAGCAGTTTCTCGGTCCGGGGAGTGGGGGAGCAGTTCTTC
CASSFSVRGVGEQFF
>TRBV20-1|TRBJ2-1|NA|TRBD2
TGCAGTGCTAGTAGCGGGGGGGCGTCCAATGAGCAGTTCTTC
CSASSGGASNEQFF
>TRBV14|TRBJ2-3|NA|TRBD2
TGTGCCAGCAGCCAAGTAGCGGGACCAGGGGCTACGCAGTATTTT
CASSQVAGPGATQYF
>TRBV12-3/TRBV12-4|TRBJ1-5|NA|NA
TGTGCCAGCAGTTTAGGCCAGACTCCAGGGCCCCAGCATTTT
CASSLGQTPGPQHF
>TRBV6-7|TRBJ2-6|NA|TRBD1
TGTGCCAGGCCCCTGGGGACAGGGGTGGAGACTGGGGCCAACGTCCTGACTTTC
CARPLGTGVETGANVLTF
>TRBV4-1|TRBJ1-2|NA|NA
TGCGCCAGCAGCCGTTACACCTTC
CASSRYTF
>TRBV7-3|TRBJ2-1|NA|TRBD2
TGTGCCAGCAGCTTCCGGACTAGCGGGAAATCGGATGAGCAGTTCTTC
CASSFRTSGKSDEQFF